The 12 T cell receptor beta chains presented below share a single source sample, sequenced in a study of blood T cell repertoires in COVID-19. Profiled with immunoSEQ multiplex PCR; TCRdb holds only in-frame clones, not every one. The sample consists of approximately 70,000 clones, approximately 90% of them appearing once. Sequencing was done on a sample of peripheral blood. The receptors here all came from a woman aged 55-69 years with active COVID-19.

This chain joins TRBV28 and TRBJ1-2; 7 bases are shared with TRBD1. The CDR3 is made up of 12 amino acids. V shed 5 bases and J 9 bases; nucleotides not matched to a gene: 6. The V gene's germline CDR1 is MDHEN and CDR2 SYDVKM. CDR3 in amino acids: CASSPDRVRYTF. DNA for the CDR3: TGTGCCAGCAGTCCCGACAGGGTTCGCTACACCTTC.

The chain links TRBV29-1 to TRBJ2-3; 7 nucleotides align to TRBD2. Trimming took 3 bases from V and 0 from J; bases not matched to a gene: 3. The CDR3 contains 14 residues. Germline V gene lookup returns CDR1 SQVTM and CDR2 ANQGSEA. Written as DNA, the CDR3 is TGCAGCGTTGAGGGGACTAAAAGCACAGATACGCAGTATTTT. Protein: CSVEGTKSTDTQYF.

This clone came up once. CDR3 loop: CASSLTGVASEQYF. The CDR3 DNA follows: TGTGCCAGCAGTCTAACAGGGGTGGCTAGCGAGCAGTACTTC. The genes are TRBV6-5 and TRBJ2-7, with 7 bases that match TRBD1. With 5 bases clipped from V and 6 bases from J, the junction kept 10 bases outside the gene matches. This CDR3 contains 14 residues. Germline V gene data show CDR1 as MNHEY and CDR2 as SVGAGI.

This clone was counted between two and nine times. The rearrangement links TRBV6-1 to TRBJ2-7, with 15 bases identical to TRBD2. V lost 0 bases to trimming and J lost 3 bases; unmatched junction nucleotides: 12. Germline lookup yields CDR1 MNHNS and CDR2 SASEGT. This CDR3 is 20 amino acids long. CDR3 sequence reads: CASSEAHWTSGRARIYEQYF. The DNA for the CDR3 is TGTGCCAGCAGTGAAGCCCATTGGACTAGCGGGAGGGCCCGGATCTACGAGCAGTACTTC.

The chain is built from TRBV5-1 and TRBJ2-3, with no clear D. Germline V lookup: CDR1 SGHRS, CDR2 YFSETQ. The germline V and J ends were trimmed by 0 bases and 2 bases, with 10 bases remaining between them. There are 15 residues in the CDR3. CDR3 in amino acids: CASSLDGTSTDTQYF. The CDR3 nucleotides read TGCGCCAGCAGCTTGGATGGCACCTCCACAGATACGCAGTATTTT.

The gene calls are TRBV24-1 and TRBJ1-2, with TRBD1 as a possible D gene (6 bases). Trimming removed 5 bases at V and 1 base at J, with 7 bases between. Germline V gene lookup returns CDR1 KGHDR and CDR2 SFDVKD. CDR3 length: 13 residues. The CDR3, as DNA: TGTGCCACCAGTGGGGACAATAACTATGGCTACACCTTC. As protein: CATSGDNNYGYTF.

Only one count was recorded for this clone. This chain links TRBV5-1 with TRBJ2-1; 7 bases are shared with TRBD1. Trimming at V came to 2 bases and at J to 3 bases, leaving 5 bases not matched to a gene. This CDR3 has 15 residues. The germline V gene has CDR1 SGHRS and CDR2 YFSETQ. DNA of the CDR3: TGCGCCAGCAGCTTAGACAGGGATATCTACAATGAGCAGTTCTTC. Protein: CASSLDRDIYNEQFF.

V gene TRBV7-9 combines with J gene TRBJ2-2; D is perhaps TRBD2 (5 bases). The germline gives CDR1 SEHNR, CDR2 FQNEAQ (reference sequence). V was pared by 2 bases and J by 6 bases, with 13 bases between. The CDR3 runs 15 residues. The DNA of the CDR3 is TGTGCCAGCAGCTTAAGGAACGAGGAGGCCGGGGAGCTGTTTTTT. This sequence encodes CASSLRNEEAGELFF. The full variable domain, completed using reference TRBV7-9 and TRBJ2-2, is DTGVSQNPRHKITKRGQNVTFRCDPISEHNRLYWYRQTLGQGPEFLTYFQNEAQLEKSRLLSDRFSAERPKGSFSTLEIQRTEQGDSAMYLCASSLRNEEAGELFFGEGSRLTVL.

This clone was picked up one time. Mismatch with germline at one junction end may stem from a read error. The sample has other DNA sequences that encode this CDR3 too. The genes are TRBV3-1 (or the pseudogene TRBV3-2) and TRBJ2-2, with TRBD1 identical over 10 bases. Germline CDR1 reads LGHDT; CDR2 reads YNNKEL (reference sequence). The CDR3 runs to 20 residues. This chain's CDR3 is CASSQKFWGTGDLYTGELFF. The CDR3 coding sequence is TGTGCCAGCAGCCAAAAATTCTGGGGGACAGGGGACCTTTACACCGGGGAGTTGTTTTTT.

The CDR3 is CASSRDSLTQQQYF. CDR3 nucleotide sequence: TGTGCCAGCAGCCGGGACTCCCTCACTCAGCAGCAGTACTTC. The chain is built from TRBV11-2 and TRBJ2-7; tentatively, D is TRBD2 (6 bases). V shed 5 bases and J shed 8 bases, with 19 bases lying between them. The germline V gene has CDR1 SGHAT and CDR2 FQNNGV. The CDR3 has 14 amino acids. The full variable domain, with the rest looked up from reference TRBV11-2 and TRBJ2-7, is EAGVAQSPRYKIIEKRQSVAFWCNPISGHATLYWYQQILGQGPKLLIQFQNNGVVDDSQLPKDRFSAERLKGVDSTLKIQPAKLEDSAVYLCASSRDSLTQQQYFGPGTRLTVT.

This clone was observed a single time. This rearrangement joins TRBV5-1 to TRBJ1-6, with 7 positions matching TRBD1. Unmatched junction bases numbered 10, after V lost 4 bases and J lost 9 bases. Germline CDR1 and CDR2: SGHRS and YFSETQ. The CDR3 spans 15 residues. This CDR3 is CASSPTGTSSSPLHF. CDR3 bases: TGCGCCAGCAGCCCGACAGGGACTTCAAGTTCACCCCTCCACTTT.

The chain recombines TRBV28 with TRBJ2-1, with TRBD1 as a possible D gene (6 bases). The CDR3 is 15 residues long. Trimming pared 3 bases from V and 7 bases from J, leaving 16 bases between. Germline CDR1 is MDHEN and CDR2 is SYDVKM. The CDR3 loop is CASSFRGVRRNEQFF. The CDR3 DNA sequence: TGTGCCAGCAGTTTCAGGGGTGTACGAAGAAATGAGCAGTTCTTC.